The 5 T cell receptor beta chains presented below share a single source sample, sequenced in a study of shared clonotypes between healthy human individuals. Sequencing was performed with immunoSEQ multiplex PCR; in TCRdb, only in-frame clones are kept and a portion is missing. The table shows about 680,000 clones, with 92% occurring only once. CD8 cells regarded as naive lacked CD45RO, were positively chosen for CCR7, and omitted terminally differentiated effector memory CD45RA+ cells. The sequenced sample was naive CD8+ T cells sorted from blood. The receptors derive from a man aged 30 to 45 in good health.

The chain links TRBV10-1 to TRBJ2-4; D possibly matches TRBD1 or TRBD2 (6 bases each). Germline CDR1 reads WNHNN; CDR2 reads SYGVQD (reference sequence). Trimming left V 3 bases short and J 3 bases short, with 15 bases between. CDR3 length: 16 residues. CDR3 in DNA: TGCGCCAGCAGTGATAATGGGGGGCAGAACAAAAACATTCAGTACTTC. It translates to CASSDNGGQNKNIQYF.

This clone was counted a single time. The CDR3 loop reads CASSRRVDEQFF. The CDR3, as DNA: TGTGCCAGCAGTCGAAGGGTCGATGAGCAGTTCTTC. The chain carries TRBV27 and TRBJ2-1; D gene uncertain. The CDR3 has 12 residues. Germline V gene lookup returns CDR1 MNHEY and CDR2 SMNVEV (reference sequence). The V and J ends lost 5 bases and 8 bases respectively, with 10 bases between them.

There are a few counts of this clone. The chain employs TRBV25-1 and TRBJ1-2; the D is unclear. The CDR3 runs 14 residues. The germline V gene has CDR1 MGHDK and CDR2 SYGVNS. Trimming took off 6 bases at V and 4 bases at J, with 15 bases between the two ends. DNA for the CDR3: TGTGCCAGCAGCTTGAAGGAGCGGTTCTATGGCTACACCTTC. Translating it yields CASSLKERFYGYTF.

The chain carries TRBV10-3 and TRBJ2-1; D not certain. Trimming stripped 3 bases from V and 2 bases from J, with 2 bases between. The CDR3 totals 12 residues. Germline V gene sequence: CDR1 ENHRY, CDR2 SYGVKD. The CDR3 protein is CAISDAYNEQFF. DNA of the CDR3: TGTGCCATCAGTGACGCCTACAATGAGCAGTTCTTC.

V is TRBV14 and J is TRBJ2-1; possibly TRBD2 for D (5 bases). The V end lost 1 base, the J end lost 1 base, and 11 bases lay between the germline ends. Germline CDR1 is SGHDN and CDR2 is FVKESK. This CDR3 region has 16 residues. Written as DNA, the CDR3 is TGTGCCAGCAGCCAAGGGGGAGAACGGTCCTACAATGAGCAGTTCTTC. Protein product: CASSQGGERSYNEQFF.